This T cell receptor (beta chain) was retrieved from a study of OX40 agonist ivuxolimab in advanced cancers. Trimming took 0 bases from V and 6 from J, leaving 9 bases between them. The CDR3 length is 14 residues. Germline assignment: CDR1 WSHSY and CDR2 SAAADI. Measured with immunoSEQ multiplex PCR; TCRdb has only the in-frame clones, and not every one. The repertoire holds around 80,000 clones, with roughly 86% as singletons. The chain employs TRBV10-2 and TRBJ1-5; no clear D gene. The sample was CD4+ or CD8+ T cells sorted from blood, taken in a trial of the OX40 agonist ivuxolimab. This receptor was obtained from an adult with an advanced solid tumor such as melanoma, head and neck, liver or kidney cancer. DNA of the CDR3: TGCGCCAGCAGTGAGTCTTCTGGGCTTCAGCCCCAGCATTTT. Translation gives CASSESSGLQPQHF.